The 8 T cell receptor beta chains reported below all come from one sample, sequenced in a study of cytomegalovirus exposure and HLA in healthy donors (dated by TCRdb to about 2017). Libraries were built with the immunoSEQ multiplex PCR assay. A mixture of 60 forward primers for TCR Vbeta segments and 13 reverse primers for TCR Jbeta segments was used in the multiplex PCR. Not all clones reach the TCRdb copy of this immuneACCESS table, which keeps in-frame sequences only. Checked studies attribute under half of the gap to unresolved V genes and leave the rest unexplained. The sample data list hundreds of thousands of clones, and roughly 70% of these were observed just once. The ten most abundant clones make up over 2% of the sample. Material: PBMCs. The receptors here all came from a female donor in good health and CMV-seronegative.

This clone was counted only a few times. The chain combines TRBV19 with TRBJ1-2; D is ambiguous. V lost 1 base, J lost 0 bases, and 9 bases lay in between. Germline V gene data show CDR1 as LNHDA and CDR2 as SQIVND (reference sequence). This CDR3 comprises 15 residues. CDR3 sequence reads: CASSIGPGSNYGYTF. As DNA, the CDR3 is TGTGCCAGTAGTATAGGGCCGGGGTCTAACTATGGCTACACCTTC.

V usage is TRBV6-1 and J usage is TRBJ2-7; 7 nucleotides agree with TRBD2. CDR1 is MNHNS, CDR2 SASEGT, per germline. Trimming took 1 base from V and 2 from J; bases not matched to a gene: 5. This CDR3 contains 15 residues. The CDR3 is CASSEVPSGTYEQYF. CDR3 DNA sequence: TGTGCCAGCAGTGAAGTTCCTAGCGGCACCTACGAGCAGTACTTC.

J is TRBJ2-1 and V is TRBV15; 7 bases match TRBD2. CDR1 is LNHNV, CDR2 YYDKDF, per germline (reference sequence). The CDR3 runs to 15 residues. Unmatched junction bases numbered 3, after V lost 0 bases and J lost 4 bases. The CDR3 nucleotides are TGTGCCACCAGCAGAGAGTCTAGCGGTTACAATGAGCAGTTCTTC. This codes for CATSRESSGYNEQFF. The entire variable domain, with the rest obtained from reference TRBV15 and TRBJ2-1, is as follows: DAMVIQNPRYQVTQFGKPVTLSCSQTLNHNVMYWYQQKSSQAPKLLFHYYDKDFNNEADTPDNFQSRRPNTSFCFLDIRSPGLGDTAMYLCATSRESSGYNEQFFGPGTRLTVL.

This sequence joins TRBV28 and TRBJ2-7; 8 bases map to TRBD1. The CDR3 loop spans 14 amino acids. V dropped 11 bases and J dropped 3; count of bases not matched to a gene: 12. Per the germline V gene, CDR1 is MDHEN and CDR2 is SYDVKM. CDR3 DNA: TGTGCCTCAAGCGGACAGGGAGGAGACTACGAGCAGTACTTC. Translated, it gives CASSGQGGDYEQYF.

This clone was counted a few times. The CDR3 coding sequence is TGTGCCAGCAGTTACGGGACAGTGGGCACAGATACGCAGTATTTT. Protein: CASSYGTVGTDTQYF. The V and J genes are TRBV28 and TRBJ2-3; 7 bases are shared with TRBD1. This CDR3 is built from 15 residues. Germline V gene sequence: CDR1 MDHEN, CDR2 SYDVKM. The junction had 5 bases not matched to a gene; V was cut back by 4 bases and J by 1 base.

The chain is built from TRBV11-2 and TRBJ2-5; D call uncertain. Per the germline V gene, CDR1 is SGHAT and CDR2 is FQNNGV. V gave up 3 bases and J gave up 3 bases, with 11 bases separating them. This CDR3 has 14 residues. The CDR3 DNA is TGTGCCAGCAGCTTGTACCCAGGCGAAGAGACCCAGTACTTC. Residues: CASSLYPGEETQYF.

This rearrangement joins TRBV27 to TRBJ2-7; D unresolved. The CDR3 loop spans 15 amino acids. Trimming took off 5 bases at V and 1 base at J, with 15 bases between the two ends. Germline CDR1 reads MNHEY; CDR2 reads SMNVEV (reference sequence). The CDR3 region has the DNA TGTGCCAGCAGTCCGACGGCGGTTCCATCCTACGAGCAGTACTTC. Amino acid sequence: CASSPTAVPSYEQYF.

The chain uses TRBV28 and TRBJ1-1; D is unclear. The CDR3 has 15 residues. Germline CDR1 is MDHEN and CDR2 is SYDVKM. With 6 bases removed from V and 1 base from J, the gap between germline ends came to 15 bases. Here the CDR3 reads CASRPFGLGNTEAFF. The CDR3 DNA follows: TGTGCCAGCAGACCCTTTGGGCTCGGGAACACTGAAGCTTTCTTT.